These T cell receptor beta chains were read from a single sample in a study of blood T cell repertoires in COVID-19. Measured with immunoSEQ multiplex PCR; TCRdb has only the in-frame clones, and not every one. The sample has approximately 200,000 clones, approximately 86% seen once. Sequenced: PBMCs or T cells enriched from blood (not recorded which). The origin of the receptors is a man aged 18 to 35 with acute COVID-19. The CDR3 runs from the conserved cysteine through the conserved F or W. The D gene is left open where the match is weak. Clone size is shown for a subset of rows, as once, few, many or a class of expanded clone.

>TRBV2|TRBJ2-7|NA|NA
TGTGCCAGCAGTCCATTCTACGAGCAGTACTTC
CASSPFYEQYF
>TRBV28|TRBJ1-1|NA|NA
TGTGCCAGCAGAACCGAAGACAACTGGAACACTGAAGCTTTCTTT
CASRTEDNWNTEAFF
>TRBV6-5|TRBJ2-7|TRBD2|NA
TGTGCCAGCAGTTACTCAAACGGGAGGGGAGAGCAGTACTTC
CASSYSNGRGEQYF
>TRBV9|TRBJ1-5|TRBD1|NA
TGTGCCAGCAGCGGGGGGACAGGGGACAATCAGCCCCAGCATTTT
CASSGGTGDNQPQHF
>TRBV7-9|TRBJ2-3|TRBD2|NA
TGTGCCAGCAGTCGGGAGGAAGATACGCAGTATTTT
CASSREEDTQYF
>TRBV2|TRBJ1-6|NA|NA
TGTGCCAGCAGCCCCCGGGTTGAGCCCCTCCACTTT
CASSPRVEPLHF
>TRBV2|TRBJ2-7|NA|NA
TGTGCCAGCAAGCGAACGGGAGACTACGAGCAGTACTTC
CASKRTGDYEQYF
>TRBV27|TRBJ2-7|NA|few
TGTGCCAGCAGCTCAGGGCCCACCCCATCCGAGCAGTACTTC
CASSSGPTPSEQYF
>TRBV24-1|TRBJ1-5|NA|NA
TGTGCCACCACTCTAAACCCTCCGAGAGGCCGCAATCAGCCCCAGCATTTT
CATTLNPPRGRNQPQHF
>TRBV11-3|TRBJ2-1|TRBD1|NA
TGTGCCAGCAGCTTGGGACAGGGGGAGATGGATGAGCAGTTCTTC
CASSLGQGEMDEQFF
>TRBV28|TRBJ2-2|NA|NA
TGTGCCAGCAGTACAAGGGGGTACACCGGGGAGCTGTTTTTT
CASSTRGYTGELFF
>TRBV24-1|TRBJ2-2|NA|NA
TGTGCCACCAGCGCGGGAAACACCGGGGAGCTGTTTTTT
CATSAGNTGELFF
>TRBV5-8|TRBJ1-4|TRBD1|NA
TGTGCCAGCACCCTGGGTGTGGGACAGGGCGGTAATGAAAAACTGTTTTTT
CASTLGVGQGGNEKLFF
>TRBV18|TRBJ1-1|NA|NA
TGTGCCAGCTCACAATATAACACTGAAGCTTTCTTT
CASSQYNTEAFF
>TRBV6-5|TRBJ1-1|TRBD1|NA
TGTGCCAGCAGTTCAGGACAGGAAACTGAAGCTTTCTTT
CASSSGQETEAFF
>TRBV24-1|TRBJ2-4|TRBD1|few
TGTGCCACCAGTGATTCCAGGACAGGCGTAGCCAAAAACATTCAGTACTTC
CATSDSRTGVAKNIQYF
>TRBV19|TRBJ2-7|NA|NA
TGTGCCAGTAGTATCGGGATCACCTACGAGCAGTACTTC
CASSIGITYEQYF
>TRBV28|TRBJ1-1|NA|once
TGTGCCAGCAGTTATTCAGGGCTGAACACTGAAGCTTTCTTT
CASSYSGLNTEAFF
>TRBV24-1|TRBJ2-5|NA|NA
TGTGCCACCAGTGACGACGGACCCCTAGGACTTCAGACCCAGTACTTC
CATSDDGPLGLQTQYF
>TRBV5-1|TRBJ2-1|NA|NA
TGCGCCAGCAGCTTGGGTCTATACAATGAGCAGTTCTTC
CASSLGLYNEQFF
>TRBV27|TRBJ1-6|NA|NA
TGTGCCAGCAGTTTATCGCGGGGTTTGGTTGGTTCACCCCTCCACTTT
CASSLSRGLVGSPLHF
>TRBV14|TRBJ2-5|TRBD1|NA
TGTGCCAGCAGCCAAGATATGCTCCCGGGACAGGTCAGAAAAGAGACCCAGTACTTC
CASSQDMLPGQVRKETQYF
>TRBV4-2|TRBJ2-4|NA|NA
TGTGCCAGCAGCCAAGAAACCCCCGGGGGTGGCAAAAACATTCAGTACTTC
CASSQETPGGGKNIQYF
>TRBV19|TRBJ2-4|TRBD2|NA
TGTGCCAGTAGTATAGGGGGACTAGCGGGAGGCGATACGACCAAAAACATTCAGTACTTC
CASSIGGLAGGDTTKNIQYF
>TRBV5-8|TRBJ1-5|TRBD1|NA
TGTGCCAGCAGCTCCGGGACAGGGGAATGGCAGCCCCAGCATTTT
CASSSGTGEWQPQHF
>TRBV2|TRBJ1-4|NA|NA
TGTGCCAGCCTTCGGGCCCTGGAGGGGATTAATGAAAAACTGTTTTTT
CASLRALEGINEKLFF
>TRBV6-5|TRBJ2-7|NA|NA
TGTGCCAGCAGGGATGGGACACGTTTATCCTACGAGCAGTACTTC
CASRDGTRLSYEQYF
>TRBV4-2|TRBJ2-7|NA|NA
TGTGCCAGCAGCCATAGTGGGGCAGCCTACGAGCAGTACTTC
CASSHSGAAYEQYF
>TRBV5-4|TRBJ2-4|NA|NA
TGTGCCAGCAGCCCCCCGGAGGCCCAAAACATTCAGTACTTC
CASSPPEAQNIQYF
>TRBV30|TRBJ1-1|TRBD1|few
TGTGCCGGGACAGGGACAGGGGGATTCGTGAACACTGAAGCTTTCTTT
CAGTGTGGFVNTEAFF
>TRBV28|TRBJ2-7|NA|NA
TGTGCCAGCAGCCCACTAGTAACCTACGAGCAGTACTTC
CASSPLVTYEQYF
>TRBV5-1|TRBJ1-6|TRBD1|once
TGCGCCAGCAGCTTGGACTCAGACAGGGCGACTAATTCACCCCTCCACTTT
CASSLDSDRATNSPLHF
>TRBV10-3|TRBJ2-7|NA|NA
TGTGCCATCAGTGATGGCAGGGACTACGAGCAGTACTTC
CAISDGRDYEQYF
>TRBV7-8|TRBJ2-7|TRBD1|few
TGTGCCAGCAGCTTTGGGACAGGGAACGAGCAGTACTTC
CASSFGTGNEQYF
>TRBV19|TRBJ2-7|NA|few
TGTGCCAGTAGTTCAGCGCTTTCCTACGAGCAGTACTTC
CASSSALSYEQYF
>TRBV7-2|TRBJ1-4|TRBD1|NA
TGTGCCAGCAGCTTAGGGACAGGGGAAAAACTGTTTTTT
CASSLGTGEKLFF
>TRBV2|TRBJ1-3|TRBD1|once
TGTGCCAGCAGTCTTACCGGGACAGCTGGAAACACCATATATTTT
CASSLTGTAGNTIYF
>TRBV10-3|TRBJ2-1|NA|NA
TGTGCCACCCTGACAGACCACAATGAGCAGTTCTTC
CATLTDHNEQFF
>TRBV28|TRBJ2-7|NA|NA
TGTGCCAGCAGTCCCTCCCGCTACGAGCAGTACTTC
CASSPSRYEQYF
>TRBV7-2|TRBJ2-2|TRBD2|once
TGTGCCAGCAGCGCTAGTGGGACTAGCGGGAGCCCGAACACCGGGGAGCTGTTTTTT
CASSASGTSGSPNTGELFF
>TRBV19|TRBJ1-1|TRBD1|once
TGTGCCAGTAGTCTACAGGGGGCGGGTGAAGCTTTCTTT
CASSLQGAGEAFF
>TRBV28|TRBJ1-3|NA|NA
TGTGCCAGCAGTCCTTGGGGAGACTCTGGAAACACCATATATTTT
CASSPWGDSGNTIYF